This T cell receptor (beta chain) was identified in a study of monozygotic twins with inflammatory bowel disease. Germline-derived CDR1 and CDR2 are SGHTA and FQGNSA. The CDR3 is made up of 14 amino acids. For this clonotype: The antigen is not known.

The study's findings and limits: Treatment differences in immunosuppression may have added variability to the repertoires of patients. Perhaps reflecting limited power, concordant and discordant twins did not differ in repertoire similarity.

With the 5' RACE reads reprocessed, TCRdb shows one record per CDR3 protein and no DNA. The sample holds 330,000 or so distinct CDR3 sequences. This clonotype was sampled from a human donor with ulcerative colitis or Crohn's disease, or a healthy co-twin of an affected twin (not recorded which). Sequences were obtained from blood. The chain is built from TRBV7-2 and TRBJ2-7. CDR3 amino acids: CASSLVQPNYEQYF.